Given below is one T cell receptor (beta chain) in context. TCR sequencing used cDNA made by reverse transcription of extracted RNA. Here immunoSEQ multiplex PCR was the method, and the copy in TCRdb shows in-frame clones only, minus some. This sample yields 90,000 to 150,000 clones, of which around two fifths are seen a single time; approximately 3% belongs to the top ten. Alopecia areata patients provided lesional scalp punch biopsies and peripheral blood. This entry comes from a study of CD8+ T cells in alopecia areata. Between the trimmed V and J ends, which lost 5 bases and 4 bases, there was a span of 14 bases. CDR3 length: 13 amino acids. CDR1 SQVTM and CDR2 ANQGSEA come from the germline V gene.

The chain is built from TRBV29-1 and TRBJ1-2; the D gene is possibly TRBD1 (6 bases). This TCR came from a human donor with alopecia areata. The specimen sequenced was CD4+ T cells sorted from blood. The CDR3 is CSVQHGGGYGYTF. The CDR3 DNA sequence: TGCAGCGTTCAGCACGGAGGGGGCTATGGCTACACCTTC.